Ten or more counts support the clone carrying this T cell receptor beta chain. The antigen is undetermined. Trimming pared 6 bases from V and 7 bases from J, leaving 15 bases between. The CDR3 is 13 amino acids. Germline V CDR1 and CDR2: MNHNS, SASEGT. Patients had received no treatment of any kind before thyroid surgery. Per the authors' pipeline: A classifier for distant metastasis in papillary thyroid cancer was constructed using CDR3 differences observed across clinicopathological groups. TCRdb re-analyzed the PCR reads through MiXCR. The authors' filters were not applied to this entry. The profile shows tens of thousands of clones, roughly an eighth of them singletons. The record originates from a study of metastatic and nonmetastatic thyroid tumors. Study-wide context: Across blood and tumor or nodule tissue, repertoires from malignant and benign thyroid patients were compared with one another.

Study-level findings and limits: Compared with benign nodules, malignant thyroid tumors were reported to have significantly higher TCR beta diversity in both blood and tumor.

Specimen: blood. The gene calls are TRBV6-1 and TRBJ1-1, with D possibly matching TRBD1 (6 bases). The TCR was taken from a male donor with papillary thyroid cancer or a benign thyroid nodule (not recorded which). Some clones in this sample may be carry-over from other donors' samples. CDR3 bases: TGTGCCAGCAGAGCCGGGACACCATATGAAGCTTTCTTT. Protein product: CASRAGTPYEAFF.